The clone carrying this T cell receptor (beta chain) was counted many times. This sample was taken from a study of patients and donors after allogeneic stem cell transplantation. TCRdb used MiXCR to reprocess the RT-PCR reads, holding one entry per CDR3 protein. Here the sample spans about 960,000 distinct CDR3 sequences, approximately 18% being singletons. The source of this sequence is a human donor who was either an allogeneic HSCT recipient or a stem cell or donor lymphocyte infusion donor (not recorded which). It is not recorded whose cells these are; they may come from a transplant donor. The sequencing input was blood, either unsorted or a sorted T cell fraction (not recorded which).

CDR3 sequence reads: CASSQAPGPLGGYTF. The CDR3 region has the DNA TGTGCCAGCAGCCAGGCACCGGGACCTCTGGGTGGCTACACCTTC. The chain employs TRBV4-2 and TRBJ1-2, with D possibly matching TRBD1 (5 bases). The CDR3 runs to 15 residues. The germline V gene encodes CDR1 LGHNA and CDR2 YNFKEQ. V was cut by 3 bases and J by 7 bases, with 18 bases left in between.